Listed below are T cell receptor beta chains from one sample, sequenced in a study of CD8 T cell repertoires and HIV-1 epitope variants. The method was immunoSEQ multiplex PCR; TCRdb's version includes in-frame clones alone and lacks a portion of them. The repertoire has under 2,500 clones, 55% to 75% of them found once; the top ten carry about 44%. For these receptors, no antigen is known. Sequenced sample: cultured CD8+ T cells derived from PBMCs. The receptors were gathered from a male donor with HIV. Each CDR3 is given with its conserved first and last residue. D genes are given only for firm matches. Expanded clones get a size class; other rows say once, few or many, or leave the size out.

v_gene,abundance,j_gene,d_gene,CDR3nt,CDR3aa
TRBV5-1,-,TRBJ1-5,-,TGCGCCAGCAGCTTGGCGGGTCATCAGCCCCAGCATTTT,CASSLAGHQPQHF
TRBV2,-,TRBJ2-3,-,TGTGCCAGCAGTGGGTCCCTTGAGATAATATTGGGCACAGATACGCAGTATTTT,CASSGSLEIILGTDTQYF
TRBV13,-,TRBJ2-5,-,TGTGCCAGCAGCTCCGGGATAGATCAAGAGACCCAGTACTTC,CASSSGIDQETQYF
TRBV28,-,TRBJ1-5,TRBD1,TGTGCCAGCAGGACAGGGGCGAATCAGCCCCAGCATTTT,CASRTGANQPQHF
TRBV11-3,-,TRBJ2-1,-,TGTGCCAGCAGCTTAGACGGAAGCTCCTACAATGAGCAGTTCTTC,CASSLDGSSYNEQFF
TRBV6-1,-,TRBJ2-2,TRBD1,TGTGCCAGCAGTCTGGGACAGCACACCGGGGAGCTGTTTTTT,CASSLGQHTGELFF
TRBV7-9,-,TRBJ2-3,TRBD2,TGTGCCAGCAGCACAACGGGGGGTAATACGCAGTATTTT,CASSTTGGNTQYF
TRBV21-1,few,TRBJ1-6,-,TGTGCCAGCAGCTTTTACCACGTATGCTCCTATAATTCACCCCTCCACTTT,CASSFYHVCSYNSPLHF
TRBV28,-,TRBJ2-1,-,TGTGCCAGCAGTTTACAGGGAGGTGAGCAGTTCTTC,CASSLQGGEQFF
TRBV19,-,TRBJ1-2,-,TGTGCCAGTAGTATAGGAAGGGGATACTATGGCTACACCTTC,CASSIGRGYYGYTF
TRBV11-2,-,TRBJ1-5,-,TGTGCCAGCAGCCTGACAGTGTCCCGGAGCAATCAGCCCCAGCATTTT,CASSLTVSRSNQPQHF
TRBV28,-,TRBJ2-5,-,TGTGCCAGCTCCCTTCCGGAGGGGGGGGCTGGAGAGACCCAGTACTTC,CASSLPEGGAGETQYF
TRBV28,-,TRBJ2-7,TRBD1,TGTGCCAGCAGGGGGACAGGGTACTACGAGCAGTACTTC,CASRGTGYYEQYF
TRBV6-5,few,TRBJ2-3,-,TGTGCCAGCAGTCCTGGACTGAGAGACGGTACGCAGTATTTT,CASSPGLRDGTQYF
TRBV19,-,TRBJ2-6,TRBD1,TGTGCCAGTGGGACAGGGGGCTCTGGGGCCAACGTCCTGACTTTC,CASGTGGSGANVLTF
TRBV7-9,-,TRBJ1-4,-,TGTGCCAGCAGCCCGAAAGGTTTCTCCAATGAAAAACTGTTTTTT,CASSPKGFSNEKLFF
TRBV5-4,once,TRBJ1-2,-,TGTGCCAGCAGCCAAGATGGGGGCTATTATGGCTACACCTTC,CASSQDGGYYGYTF
TRBV5-4,-,TRBJ2-1,-,TGTGCCAGCAGCACCTCCAATGAGCAGTTCTTC,CASSTSNEQFF
TRBV4-3,few,TRBJ2-1,-,TGCGCCAGCAGTCGTGACCGGGGGAGCTCCTACAATGAGCAGTTCTTC,CASSRDRGSSYNEQFF
TRBV6-5,-,TRBJ1-3,-,TGTGCCAGCAGTACGGGTGGAAACACCATATATTTT,CASSTGGNTIYF
TRBV28,-,TRBJ2-1,TRBD2,TGTGCCAGCAGTCCCCGACTAGCGGGACCCTACAATGAGCAGTTCTTC,CASSPRLAGPYNEQFF
TRBV27,once,TRBJ1-6,-,TGTGCCAGCAGAGGACGGGTCGCGAATTCACCCCTCCACTTT,CASRGRVANSPLHF
TRBV5-5,-,TRBJ1-2,TRBD1,TGTGCCAGCAGCTTGGTGGCAGGGGGAACTAACTATGGCTACACCTTC,CASSLVAGGTNYGYTF